This T cell receptor beta chain was retrieved from a study of identical twins. Study-level findings and limits: Whereas memory repertoires showed no such difference, abundant cord blood beta clonotypes carried fewer insertions.

The sample holds many counts of this clonotype. No antigen is known for it. TCRdb reprocessed the 5' RACE reads with MiXCR, giving one entry per CDR3 protein. The sample shows fewer than 250,000 distinct CDR3 sequences, around 10% of them seen only once. The CDR3 consists of 13 residues. Trimming took off 2 bases at V and 5 bases at J, with 6 bases between the two ends. Germline lookup yields CDR1 WNHNN and CDR2 SYGVQD (reference sequence). Every sampled donor was Caucasian and healthy. The chain links TRBV10-1 to TRBJ2-2; D is ambiguous. The clonotype originates from a woman in her late teens or twenties in good health. Input material: memory (CD45RO+) T cells sorted from blood. This CDR3 reads CASSEDKTGELFF. The CDR3 nucleotides are TGCGCCAGCAGTGAGGACAAAACCGGGGAGCTGTTTTTT.